The 29 T cell receptor beta chains below all came from one sample that was sequenced in a study of shared clonotypes between healthy human individuals. TCRdb's copy holds only in-frame clones and misses some; the assay was immunoSEQ multiplex PCR. The data show some 2,500,000 clones, 85% to 95% seen once. The sample comprised naive CD4+ T cells from PBMCs. Subset reported: CD45RA+ positively selected. Source of these receptors: a man aged 18-30 years in good health. Some clones in this sample may be carry-over from other donors' samples.

This rearrangement joins TRBV7-3 to TRBJ1-5; D unresolved. The CDR3 totals 16 residues. Germline V CDR1 and CDR2: SGHTA, FQGTGA. Trimming removed 1 base from V and 0 bases from J, with 10 bases in between. The CDR3 reads CASSLRWTNSNQPQHF. The CDR3 DNA sequence: TGTGCCAGCAGCTTAAGGTGGACGAATAGCAATCAGCCCCAGCATTTT.

The chain recombines TRBV28 with TRBJ2-2, with D perhaps TRBD1 or TRBD2 (5 bases each). CDR3 length: 15 residues. V was cut by 5 bases and J by 5 bases, with 15 bases left in between. Germline CDR1 reads MDHEN; CDR2 reads SYDVKM. Here the CDR3 DNA reads TGTGCCAGCAGTCCCGGGACCCTCAGGACCGGGGAGCTGTTTTTT. Translated: CASSPGTLRTGELFF.

The gene calls are TRBV6-6 and TRBJ1-2, with 7 positions matching TRBD1. Germline V CDR1 and CDR2: MNHNY, SVGAGI (reference sequence). V dropped 8 bases and J dropped 2; count of bases not matched to a gene: 8. CDR3 length: 14 residues. The CDR3 protein is CASSGDSQNYGYTF. CDR3 sequence (DNA): TGTGCCAGCTCGGGGGACAGCCAAAACTATGGCTACACCTTC.

J is TRBJ1-5 and V is TRBV28; TRBD1 matches 7 bases. This CDR3 is built from 16 residues. The ends lost 6 bases at V and 6 bases at J; junction bases unmatched: 14. CDR1 is MDHEN and CDR2 is SYDVKM in the germline V gene. The DNA of the CDR3 is TGTGCCAGCAGCCCCCCTCGACAGGGAATCGGTCAGCCCCAGCATTTT. Residues: CASSPPRQGIGQPQHF.

This clone has just one count. CDR3 coding DNA: TGTGCCAGCAGCTTGGACAGGGGAGGCTCTGGGGCCAACGTCCTGACTTTC. This gives the protein CASSLDRGGSGANVLTF. This rearrangement joins TRBV5-8 to TRBJ2-6; D perhaps matches TRBD1 (7 bases). The V gene lost 0 bases and the J gene lost 0 bases, with 10 bases spanning the gap. This CDR3 region has 17 residues. Germline values: CDR1 SGHTS, CDR2 YDEGEE.

This chain connects TRBV15 to TRBJ2-1; tentatively, D is TRBD2 (5 bases). CDR1 LNHNV and CDR2 YYDKDF come from the germline V gene (reference sequence). The CDR3 is 12 residues long. V shed 1 base and J shed 13 bases, with 11 bases lying between them. The CDR3 DNA reads TGTGCCACCAGCAGAGGACTAACCCTCCAGTTCTTC. Its protein product is CATSRGLTLQFF. The variable domain in full, completed from reference TRBV15 and TRBJ2-1, reads DAMVIQNPRYQVTQFGKPVTLSCSQTLNHNVMYWYQQKSSQAPKLLFHYYDKDFNNEADTPDNFQSRRPNTSFCFLDIRSPGLGDTAMYLCATSRGLTLQFFGPGTRLTVL.

The chain carries TRBV5-6 and TRBJ2-3; tentative D call: TRBD1 (5 bases). The V end was cut by 0 bases, the J end by 3 bases, with 8 bases between. Per the germline V gene, CDR1 is SGHDT and CDR2 is YYEEEE. This CDR3 region has 14 residues. CDR3 coding DNA: TGTGCCAGCAGCTTGGAGACAGTGACAGATACGCAGTATTTT. Translated, it gives CASSLETVTDTQYF.

The rearrangement links TRBV28 to TRBJ1-5, with D perhaps TRBD1 (5 bases). V was clipped by 5 bases and J by 4 bases, with 18 bases between them. The CDR3 sequence is 16 residues long. Germline lookup yields CDR1 MDHEN and CDR2 SYDVKM. Here the CDR3 reads CASSDGTTPGNQPQHF. The CDR3 DNA follows: TGTGCCAGCAGTGACGGGACCACCCCTGGGAATCAGCCCCAGCATTTT. Drawing the rest from reference TRBV28 and TRBJ1-5, the complete variable domain is DVKVTQSSRYLVKRTGEKVFLECVQDMDHENMFWYRQDPGLGLRLIYFSYDVKMKEKGDIPEGYSVSREKKERFSLILESASTNQTSMYLCASSDGTTPGNQPQHFGDGTRLSIL.

The chain employs TRBV5-8 and TRBJ2-2; D tentatively reads TRBD1 or TRBD2 (5 bases each). This CDR3 region has 17 residues. Germline values: CDR1 SGHTS, CDR2 YDEGEE. The germline V and J ends were trimmed by 1 base and 2 bases, with 15 bases remaining between them. CDR3: CASSLWGPSGNTGELFF. The DNA for the CDR3 is TGTGCCAGCAGCTTGTGGGGACCCAGCGGAAACACCGGGGAGCTGTTTTTT. Based on the CDR3 plus reference TRBV5-8 and TRBJ2-2, the full variable domain is EAGVTQSPTHLIKTRGQQATLRCSPISGHTSVYWYQQALGLGLQFLLWYDEGEERNRGNFPPRFSGRQFPNYSSELNVNALELEDSALYLCASSLWGPSGNTGELFFGEGSRLTVL.

On this clone: The junction differs from germline at one of its ends, possibly a read error. The V call is TRBV5-1, the J call TRBJ2-1; D unclear. There are 11 residues in the CDR3. The V gene's germline CDR1 is SGHRS and CDR2 YFSETQ. CDR3 in amino acids: CASSSDNEQFF. The CDR3 DNA is TGCGCCAGCAGCTCCGACAATGAGCAGTTCTTC.

This clone was seen once. The chain recombines TRBV5-1 with TRBJ2-7, with D maybe TRBD2 (5 bases). This CDR3 region has 17 residues. Germline loops: CDR1 SGHRS, CDR2 YFSETQ. In DNA, the CDR3 is TGCGTTCACGGGCTTTCGGCGGGCACCCAGCCCCCTTACGAGCAGTACTTC. Its protein product is CVHGLSAGTQPPYEQYF.

Of note for this clone: The sample has other DNA sequences that encode this CDR3 too. The CDR3 DNA reads TGTGCCAGCAGCTTAAGTTCGGGTTTTCAAGAGACCCAGTACTTC. Encoded protein: CASSLSSGFQETQYF. The chain uses TRBV7-3 and TRBJ2-5; no firm D call. CDR1 and CDR2 (germline): SGHTA, FQGTGA. The V and J ends lost 1 base and 2 bases respectively, with 11 bases between them. CDR3 length equals 15 residues.

CDR3 sequence (DNA): TGCGCCAGCAGCCCAGCGGGGAGTAGCAATCAGCCCCAGCATTTT. Translated, it gives CASSPAGSSNQPQHF. The genes are TRBV5-1 and TRBJ1-5; D gene unclear. The germline V gene encodes CDR1 SGHRS and CDR2 YFSETQ. CDR3 length: 15 amino acids. The V end lost 4 bases, the J end lost 0 bases, and 11 bases lay between the germline ends.

This chain joins TRBV7-2 and TRBJ2-7; possibly TRBD2 for D (6 bases). V was pared by 6 bases and J by 3 bases, with 18 bases between. From germline, CDR1 is SGHTA and CDR2 FQGNSA. This CDR3 is 15 amino acids long. CDR3 amino acids: CASSRTGVLNYEQYF. CDR3 coding DNA: TGTGCCAGCAGTCGAACGGGAGTCCTTAACTACGAGCAGTACTTC.

The chain couples TRBV29-1 to TRBJ2-7; D is undetermined. CDR1 and CDR2 (germline): SQVTM, ANQGSEA. V lost 4 bases and J 3 bases, leaving 16 bases between the germline ends. This CDR3 has 14 residues. CDR3 DNA sequence: TGCAGCGTTGTTGGGCAAACTTTGGGCTACGAGCAGTACTTC. It translates to CSVVGQTLGYEQYF.

This chain links TRBV6-1 with TRBJ1-1; D is perhaps TRBD1 (6 bases). V was cut by 4 bases and J by 5 bases, with 11 bases left in between. The V gene's germline CDR1 is MNHNS and CDR2 SASEGT. The CDR3 has 13 amino acids. CDR3 nucleotide sequence: TGTGCCAGCAGTGGCGAGGGGGGTACTGAAGCTTTCTTT. This gives the protein CASSGEGGTEAFF.

This clone was recorded once. This sample also contains other DNA sequences that code for the same CDR3. The V and J genes are TRBV20-1 and TRBJ1-2; D is unresolved. Germline loops: CDR1 DFQATT, CDR2 SNEGSKA (reference sequence). The CDR3 spans 9 residues. Trimming pared 5 bases from V and 8 bases from J, leaving 6 bases between. CDR3 sequence: CSAGNGYTF. CDR3 nucleotides: TGCAGTGCTGGGAACGGCTACACCTTC.

The chain links TRBV9 to TRBJ2-7; tentatively, D is TRBD1 (5 bases). CDR1 SGDLS and CDR2 YYNGEE come from the germline V gene. The CDR3 runs to 16 residues. Between the trimmed V and J ends, which lost 0 bases and 0 bases, there was a span of 13 bases. The CDR3 loop is CASSVGPGPISYEQYF. The CDR3 nucleotides are TGTGCCAGCAGCGTAGGACCAGGGCCCATCTCCTACGAGCAGTACTTC.

The chain carries TRBV28 and TRBJ1-2; possible D gene TRBD1, 5 bases. The V end lost 10 bases, the J end lost 1 base, and 25 bases lay between the germline ends. Germline loops: CDR1 MDHEN, CDR2 SYDVKM. The CDR3 is made up of 17 amino acids. Written as DNA, the CDR3 is TGTGCCACCGTTAGGACATCTCGCAGCCGGGGTAACTATGGCTACACCTTC. Protein product: CATVRTSRSRGNYGYTF.

The chain has TRBV19 and TRBJ2-1; possible D gene TRBD1, 6 bases. CDR1 is LNHDA, CDR2 SQIVND, per germline (reference sequence). Trimming cost V 6 bases and J 12 bases, with 21 bases left between them. This CDR3 is built from 14 residues. The CDR3 loop is CASRPAGAVPGQFF. CDR3 DNA: TGTGCCAGTAGACCCGCAGGGGCGGTCCCTGGGCAGTTCTTC.

The chain combines TRBV11-2 with TRBJ2-2; D possibly corresponds to TRBD1 (5 bases). The CDR3 covers 16 residues. V was cut by 1 base and J by 6 bases, with 15 bases left in between. Germline CDR1 reads SGHAT; CDR2 reads FQNNGV. Here the CDR3 DNA reads TGTGCCAGCAGCTTAGCTCGGCAGGGCAACGCCGGGGAGCTGTTTTTT. Protein sequence: CASSLARQGNAGELFF.

Comments on this clone: The same CDR3 is also encoded by other DNA sequences in this sample. V and J are TRBV7-2 and TRBJ1-5; D is perhaps TRBD1 (5 bases). The germline V gene has CDR1 SGHTA and CDR2 FQGNSA. With 0 bases removed from V and 2 bases from J, the gap between germline ends came to 8 bases. The CDR3 loop spans 15 amino acids. The CDR3 DNA follows: TGTGCCAGCAGCTTAGCCGGGGCAGGCAATCAGCCCCAGCATTTT. This encodes CASSLAGAGNQPQHF.

V gene TRBV14 combines with J gene TRBJ1-2; D is unresolved. CDR1 SGHDN and CDR2 FVKESK come from the germline V gene. There are 15 residues in the CDR3. Trimming took 2 bases from V and 4 from J, leaving 14 bases between them. The CDR3 here is CASSQSPYPPYGYTF. The CDR3 DNA reads as TGTGCCAGCAGCCAATCGCCTTACCCCCCCTATGGCTACACCTTC.

The gene calls are TRBV28 and TRBJ1-6; D is unresolved. This CDR3 spans 11 amino acids. The germline gives CDR1 MDHEN, CDR2 SYDVKM. The CDR3 region has the DNA TGTGTGGGCGACTATAATTCACCCCTCCACTTT. It codes for CVGDYNSPLHF.

The chain links TRBV19 to TRBJ2-7; possibly TRBD2 for D (6 bases). Deletions cut 5 bases from V and 0 bases from J, with 17 bases between. CDR1 and CDR2 from the germline V gene are LNHDA and SQIVND (reference sequence). The CDR3 covers 16 residues. CDR3 DNA sequence: TGTGCCAGTAGTGCCACACTGACTAGAATCTCCTACGAGCAGTACTTC. Protein sequence: CASSATLTRISYEQYF.

The chain links TRBV27 to TRBJ2-3; D remains unclear. V lost 3 bases, J lost 3 bases, and 7 bases lay in between. Germline values: CDR1 MNHEY, CDR2 SMNVEV (reference sequence). This CDR3 comprises 13 residues. CDR3 nucleotide sequence: TGTGCCAGCAGTTTTGTACAGACAGATACGCAGTATTTT. As protein: CASSFVQTDTQYF.

The chain uses TRBV5-4 and TRBJ2-3; D is unclear. The CDR3 is 15 amino acids. Germline-derived CDR1 and CDR2 are SGHNT and YYREEE (reference sequence). V dropped 3 bases and J dropped 4 bases, with 15 bases sitting between them. The CDR3 spells CASSSGLSLADTQYF. The CDR3 nucleotides read TGTGCCAGCAGCTCCGGCCTAAGTTTAGCAGATACGCAGTATTTT.

A single count supports this clone. The V call is TRBV2, the J call TRBJ1-3; possibly TRBD1 for D (6 bases). Between the trimmed V and J ends, which lost 10 bases and 5 bases, there was a span of 21 bases. The CDR3 totals 15 residues. Germline V gene sequence: CDR1 SNHLY, CDR2 FYNNEI. CDR3 region: CATSPGAGSRNTIYF. The CDR3 DNA sequence: TGTGCCACCTCACCGGGGGCAGGATCCAGAAACACCATATATTTT.

The rearrangement links TRBV5-1 to TRBJ2-7, with 9 nucleotides matching TRBD2. Germline-derived CDR1 and CDR2 are SGHRS and YFSETQ. The V and J ends lost 0 bases and 2 bases, in that order; junction bases with no gene match: 6. The CDR3 has 16 residues. The CDR3 DNA reads as TGCGCCAGCAGCTTGGGTCTAGCGGGATCGCCCTACGAGCAGTACTTC. Its translation: CASSLGLAGSPYEQYF.